Presented here are 4 T cell receptor beta chains from one specimen sequenced in a study of T cells after yellow fever vaccination. MiXCR, run by TCRdb on the 5' RACE reads, gives a single entry per CDR3 protein. Here the sample spans roughly 250,000 distinct CDR3 sequences, over 10% being singletons. The sequencing used CD4+ T cells sorted from PBMCs, collected 45 days after the yellow fever booster vaccination. The receptors stem from a man between 25 and 39 years old who received the YFV17D yellow fever vaccine.

A few counts support this clonotype. The rearrangement links TRBV12-3 or TRBV12-4 to TRBJ2-7; TRBD1 aligns across 8 bases. V was pared by 4 bases and J by 5 bases, with 10 bases of the junction left unmatched. CDR3 length: 15 residues. CDR3 nucleotides: TGTGCCAGCAGTTCACGTGGACAGGGAATCCACGAGCAGTACTTC. Translating gives CASSSRGQGIHEQYF.

The chain links TRBV20-1 to TRBJ2-1; TRBD2 agrees at 8 bases. Trimming took 5 bases from V and 6 from J; bases not matched to a gene: 9. The CDR3 is 14 residues long. From germline, CDR1 is DFQATT and CDR2 SNEGSKA (reference sequence). The CDR3 sequence: CSADSGRSLNEQFF. CDR3 DNA sequence: TGCAGTGCTGACAGCGGGAGAAGCCTCAATGAGCAGTTCTTC.

This clonotype showed up just a few times. The chain joins TRBV7-2 to TRBJ1-4; no clear D. The V gene lost 1 base and the J gene lost 6 bases, with 12 bases spanning the gap. CDR3 length equals 15 residues. CDR1 is SGHTA and CDR2 is FQGNSA in the germline V gene. The CDR3 bases are TGTGCCAGCAGCTTAGATGTGGGGTGGGATGAAAAACTGTTTTTT. Protein sequence: CASSLDVGWDEKLFF. Complete variable domain (other parts from reference TRBV7-2 and TRBJ1-4): GAGVSQSPSNKVTEKGKDVELRCDPISGHTALYWYRQSLGQGLEFLIYFQGNSAPDKSGLPSDRFSAERTGGSVSTLTIQRTQQEDSAVYLCASSLDVGWDEKLFFGSGTQLSVL.

The rearrangement uses TRBV6-5 and TRBJ2-1; tentative D call: TRBD2 (6 bases). This CDR3 contains 13 residues. Trimming cost V 2 bases and J 12 bases, with 14 bases left between them. The germline gives CDR1 MNHEY, CDR2 SVGAGI. The CDR3 loop reads CASSYAEGQAQFF. CDR3 sequence (DNA): TGTGCCAGCAGTTACGCGGAGGGCCAGGCGCAGTTCTTC.